Here is one T cell receptor beta chain with its context. Its antigen has not been determined. Base qualities are not at hand, and no much larger clone is one base apart. The CDR3 contains 13 residues, cysteine and phenylalanine counted. Just CDR3 DNA is preserved here, 39 bases in frame from base 1. Per the germline V gene (reference sequence), WNHNN is the CDR1 and SYGVQD is the CDR2. A distance of 9 bases separates the germline ends of V and J, which lose 6 bases and 1 base respectively. The instrument given in TCRdb is Illumina HiSeq 2500. TCR beta libraries were prepared by quantitative 5'-RACE with molecular barcodes. The original methods were these. Disease-linked TCR variants were identified with a new computational method built on a probabilistic model of VDJ rearrangement. In-frame beta chains were kept once TCRdb had trimmed the public reads at Q25 with fastp and called clones with MiXCR. Duplicate CDR3 protein sequences are folded into a single record with the most common DNA and genes. None of the V and J calls come from the authors' own analysis; TCRdb made them. This sample is represented by roughly 100,000 distinct CDR3 sequences; 24% of them were singletons. Around 12% of the sample rests with the top ten.

This sample is drawn from a study of CD8 T cells in ankylosing spondylitis listed by TCRdb under 2017. The study in broad terms: T cell receptor beta repertoires were profiled in healthy donors and ankylosing spondylitis patients so that disease-linked TCR variants could be found. Peripheral blood was sampled, and synovial fluid was additionally collected from ankylosing spondylitis patients. In total, the full study cohort was made up of about 110 healthy donors and 25 or so ankylosing spondylitis patients. What the study reported, not specific to this receptor: A CD8+ phenotype was shown by the disease-linked clones, which were found at relatively low frequencies in peripheral blood. The disease-linked clones were reported to be significantly enriched in matched synovial fluid samples from ankylosing spondylitis patients. A TCR beta motif made up of several highly homologous amino acid variants appeared to be characteristic of blood from ankylosing spondylitis patients. Some motif variants were previously reported in synovial fluid and blood of reactive arthritis patients, suggesting common disease-initiation mechanisms.

For each ankylosing spondylitis patient, the synovial fluid sample was matched to a blood sample from that same patient. Sequences were obtained from synovial fluid, either unsorted or a sorted T cell fraction (not recorded which). The sequence derives from a male donor with ankylosing spondylitis. Recombination joined TRBV10-1 with TRBJ1-1; the D gene is unclear. The DNA reads TGCGCCAGCAGAGAACAGACGAACACTGAAGCTTTCTTT. Its translation is CASREQTNTEAFF.